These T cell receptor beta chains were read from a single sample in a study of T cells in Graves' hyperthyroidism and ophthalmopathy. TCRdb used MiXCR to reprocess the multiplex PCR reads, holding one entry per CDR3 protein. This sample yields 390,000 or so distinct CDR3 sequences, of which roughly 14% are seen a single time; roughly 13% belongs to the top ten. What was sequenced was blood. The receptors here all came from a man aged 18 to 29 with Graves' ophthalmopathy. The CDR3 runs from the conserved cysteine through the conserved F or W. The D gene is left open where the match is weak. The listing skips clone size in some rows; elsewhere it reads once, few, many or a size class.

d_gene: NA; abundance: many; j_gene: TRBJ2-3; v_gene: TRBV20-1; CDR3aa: CSARDPYFRETDTQYF; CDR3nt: TGCAGTGCTAGAGATCCTTATTTCCGGGAGACAGATACGCAGTATTTT
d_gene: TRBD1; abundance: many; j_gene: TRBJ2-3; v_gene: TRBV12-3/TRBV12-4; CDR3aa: CASSLETGGDTQYF; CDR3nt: TGTGCCAGCAGTTTAGAGACAGGGGGAGATACGCAGTATTTT
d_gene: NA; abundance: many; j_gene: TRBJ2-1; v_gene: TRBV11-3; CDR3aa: CASSPLGKVNEQFF; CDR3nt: TGTGCCAGCAGCCCTTTGGGCAAGGTAAATGAGCAGTTCTTC
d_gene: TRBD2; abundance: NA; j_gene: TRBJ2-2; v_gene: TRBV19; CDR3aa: CASSPPQGLGNTGELFF; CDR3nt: TGTGCCAGTAGTCCGCCACAAGGACTAGGAAACACCGGGGAGCTGTTTTTT
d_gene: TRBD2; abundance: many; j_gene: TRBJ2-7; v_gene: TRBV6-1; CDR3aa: CASSWSSGGDEQYF; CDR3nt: TGTGCCAGCAGTTGGTCTAGCGGAGGGGACGAGCAGTACTTC
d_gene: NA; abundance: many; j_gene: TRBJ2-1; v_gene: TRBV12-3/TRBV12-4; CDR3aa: CASTRGAAYNEQFF; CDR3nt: TGTGCCAGCACCAGGGGGGCCGCCTACAATGAGCAGTTCTTC
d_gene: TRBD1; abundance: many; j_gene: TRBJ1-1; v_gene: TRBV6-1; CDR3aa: CASSHRTGDGTEAFF; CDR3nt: TGTGCCAGCAGCCACCGGACAGGGGACGGCACTGAAGCTTTCTTT
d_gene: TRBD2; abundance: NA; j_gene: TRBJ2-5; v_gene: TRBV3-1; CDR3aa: CASRPRGGEETQYF; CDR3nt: TGTGCCAGCAGGCCTAGGGGAGGGGAGGAGACCCAGTACTTC
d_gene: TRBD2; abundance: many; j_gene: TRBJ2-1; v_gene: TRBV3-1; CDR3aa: CASSQVRTSEQFF; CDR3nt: TGTGCCAGCAGCCAAGTCAGGACTAGCGAGCAGTTCTTC
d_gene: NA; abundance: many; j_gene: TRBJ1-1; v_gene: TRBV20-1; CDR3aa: CSARPNFGPPEAFF; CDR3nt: TGCAGTGCTAGACCTAATTTTGGACCTCCTGAAGCTTTCTTT
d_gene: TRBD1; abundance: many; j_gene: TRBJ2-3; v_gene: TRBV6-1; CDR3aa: CANSLGQGGDTQYF; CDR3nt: TGTGCCAACAGCTTGGGACAGGGCGGCGATACGCAGTATTTT
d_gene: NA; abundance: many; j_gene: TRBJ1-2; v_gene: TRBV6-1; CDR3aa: CASTSQGYGYTF; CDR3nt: TGTGCCAGCACAAGCCAGGGCTATGGCTACACCTTC
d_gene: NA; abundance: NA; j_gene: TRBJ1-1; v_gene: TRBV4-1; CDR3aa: CASSLGTAANTEAFF; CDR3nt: TGCGCCAGCAGCCTTGGGACGGCGGCGAACACTGAAGCTTTCTTT
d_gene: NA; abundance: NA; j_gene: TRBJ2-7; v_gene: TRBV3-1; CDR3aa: CASSQDLALGNEQYF; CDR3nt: TGTGCCAGCAGCCAAGATCTAGCCCTCGGGAACGAGCAGTACTTC
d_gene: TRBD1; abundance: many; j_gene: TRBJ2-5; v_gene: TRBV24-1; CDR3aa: CATSDHRGLSQETQYF; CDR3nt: TGTGCCACCAGTGATCACAGGGGGCTGAGCCAAGAGACCCAGTACTTC
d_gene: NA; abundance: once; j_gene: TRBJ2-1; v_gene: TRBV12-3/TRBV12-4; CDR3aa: CASSYDGAPRNEQFF; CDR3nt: TGTGCCAGCAGTTACGACGGTGCCCCCCGCAATGAGCAGTTCTTC
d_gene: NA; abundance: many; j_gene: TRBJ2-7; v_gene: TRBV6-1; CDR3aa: CASSAFNPISYEQYF; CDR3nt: TGTGCCAGCAGCGCTTTTAACCCGATCTCCTACGAGCAGTACTTC
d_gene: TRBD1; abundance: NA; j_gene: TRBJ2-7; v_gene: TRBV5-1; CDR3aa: CASSPGTGVNEQYF; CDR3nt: TGCGCCAGCAGCCCCGGGACAGGGGTGAACGAGCAGTACTTC
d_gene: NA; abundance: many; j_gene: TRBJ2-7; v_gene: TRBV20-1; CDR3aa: CSAEGPLASMNEQYF; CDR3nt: TGCAGTGCTGAGGGGCCTCTTGCTTCTATGAACGAGCAGTACTTC
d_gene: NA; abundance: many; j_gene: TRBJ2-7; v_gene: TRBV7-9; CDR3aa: CASSLSLGVRIYEQYF; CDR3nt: TGTGCCAGCAGCTTATCACTTGGGGTCAGGATCTACGAGCAGTACTTC
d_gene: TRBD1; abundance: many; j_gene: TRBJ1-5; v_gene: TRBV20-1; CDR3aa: CSARDQGARFTDTQHF; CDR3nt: TGCAGTGCTAGAGACCAGGGGGCGCGGTTCACAGATACGCAGCATTTT
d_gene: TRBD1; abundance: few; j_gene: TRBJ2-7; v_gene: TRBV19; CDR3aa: CASSKPGQGSYEQYF; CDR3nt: TGTGCCAGTAGTAAACCGGGACAGGGATCCTACGAGCAGTACTTC
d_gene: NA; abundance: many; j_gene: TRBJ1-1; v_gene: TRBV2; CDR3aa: CARHGLMNTEAFF; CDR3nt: TGTGCCAGGCACGGTCTCATGAACACTGAAGCTTTCTTT
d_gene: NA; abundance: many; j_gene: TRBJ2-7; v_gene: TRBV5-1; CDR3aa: CASSFGEGLSYEQYF; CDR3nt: TGCGCCAGCAGCTTCGGAGAGGGCCTCTCCTACGAGCAGTACTTC
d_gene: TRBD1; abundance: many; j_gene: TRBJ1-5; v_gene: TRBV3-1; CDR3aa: CASSPGGGQPQHF; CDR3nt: TGTGCCAGCAGCCCAGGGGGCGGTCAGCCCCAGCATTTT